Shown below are 5 T cell receptor beta chains from a single sample sequenced in a study of shared clonotypes between healthy human individuals. TCRdb's table, derived via immunoSEQ multiplex PCR, lists solely in-frame clones and lacks some. The repertoire holds around 1.1 million clones, with approximately 78% as singletons. The sequenced sample was memory CD4+ T cells from PBMCs. As to subset: CD45RA-negative fraction. All receptors derive from a young man in good health. Some clones in this sample may be carry-over from other donors' samples.

A few counts support this clone. The gene calls are TRBV29-1 and TRBJ1-2, with D possibly being TRBD1 (5 bases). The CDR3 loop spans 14 amino acids. The V gene's germline CDR1 is SQVTM and CDR2 ANQGSEA. Deletions cut 1 base from V and 4 bases from J, with 13 bases between. CDR3 protein: CSVEGRGRGYGYTF. Written as DNA, the CDR3 is TGCAGCGTTGAAGGGAGGGGACGGGGCTATGGCTACACCTTC.

V usage is TRBV6-1 and J usage is TRBJ1-3, with D hard to call. The length of the CDR3 is 15 residues. Trimming left V 4 bases short and J 0 bases short, with 10 bases between. The germline gives CDR1 MNHNS, CDR2 SASEGT. The CDR3 protein is CASSVDPGSGNTIYF. The CDR3 nucleotides read TGTGCCAGCAGTGTAGACCCAGGCTCTGGAAACACCATATATTTT.

CDR3 nucleotides: TGTGCCAGCACCCGCCCCGCAGTCGCCGGGGAGCTGTTTTTT. It yields the protein CASTRPAVAGELFF. This chain joins TRBV7-9 and TRBJ2-2, with D unclear. The CDR3 covers 14 residues. The germline CDR1 and CDR2 sequences are SEHNR and FQNEAQ (reference sequence). Trimming removed 7 bases at V and 6 bases at J, with 15 bases between. Full variable domain (missing parts from reference TRBV7-9 and TRBJ2-2): DTGVSQNPRHKITKRGQNVTFRCDPISEHNRLYWYRQTLGQGPEFLTYFQNEAQLEKSRLLSDRFSAERPKGSFSTLEIQRTEQGDSAMYLCASTRPAVAGELFFGEGSRLTVL.

This clone was observed a handful of times. V usage is TRBV28 and J usage is TRBJ1-2; 8 bases align to TRBD1. In germline, CDR1 is MDHEN, CDR2 SYDVKM. The CDR3 is 12 amino acids. Germline trimming cut 7 bases from V and 10 bases from J; bases unmatched to any gene: 8. CDR3 in amino acids: CASTVGQGLYTF. The CDR3 DNA follows: TGTGCCAGCACTGTCGGACAGGGACTCTACACCTTC.

This clone occurred a few times. In nucleotides, the CDR3 is TGTGCCAGCAGCTCCTACAGGGGAATCGGGGATGGCTACACCTTC. Translated, it gives CASSSYRGIGDGYTF. The chain has TRBV11-2 and TRBJ1-2; 7 bases fit TRBD1. V shed 4 bases, J shed 6 bases, and the junction held 11 bases outside the gene matches. The length of the CDR3 is 15 residues. Germline V CDR1 and CDR2: SGHAT, FQNNGV. The full variable domain, with the rest looked up from reference TRBV11-2 and TRBJ1-2, is EAGVAQSPRYKIIEKRQSVAFWCNPISGHATLYWYQQILGQGPKLLIQFQNNGVVDDSQLPKDRFSAERLKGVDSTLKIQPAKLEDSAVYLCASSSYRGIGDGYTFGSGTRLTVV.